This passage covers 23 T cell receptor beta chains from one sample sequenced in a study of response to subunit inactivated influenza vaccine (dated by TCRdb to 2016 to 2018). The method behind the library was RT-PCR. TCRdb shows the sequencer as Illumina HiSeq 2500. TCRdb applied fastp at Q25 and MiXCR to the public reads, then kept only in-frame beta chains. For every CDR3 protein sequence, its rows merge into one entry that carries the most common genes and DNA. For this sample there are approximately 520,000 distinct CDR3 sequences; 25% appear just once. The top ten constitute less than 2.5% of the sample. This sample comprised CD4+ T cells sorted from PBMCs, obtained 4 to 6 days after vaccination. The receptors stem from a man between 45 and 60 years old who received an inactivated influenza vaccine. Donor details come from another sample of the same person, matched by shared clones.

The CDR3 coding sequence is TGTGCCAGCAGTGAAATTCGGGGGAGTATAAATGAGCAGTTCTTC. Its translation is CASSEIRGSINEQFF. V gene TRBV11-2 combines with J gene TRBJ2-1; tentative D call: TRBD2 (6 bases). The CDR3 consists of 15 residues. With 6 bases removed from V and 7 bases from J, the gap between germline ends came to 19 bases. Germline V gives CDR1 SGHAT, CDR2 FQNNGV.

This clonotype was found a few times. The DNA of the CDR3 is TGTGCCAGCACCCTCTCCCCGCCCTTAGAAGCTGATACGCAGTATTTT. Translation gives CASTLSPPLEADTQYF. This chain links TRBV12-3 or TRBV12-4 with TRBJ2-3; no clear D. The V end lost 7 bases, the J end lost 6 bases, and 23 bases lay between the germline ends. The CDR3 has 16 amino acids.

The chain links TRBV6-1 to TRBJ2-7; D may be TRBD1 (6 bases). CDR1 and CDR2 (germline): MNHNS, SASEGT. V gave up 4 bases and J gave up 0 bases, with 10 bases separating them. There are 14 residues in the CDR3. The CDR3 protein is CASSVGTFSYEQYF. The CDR3 DNA follows: TGTGCCAGCAGTGTCGGGACATTCTCCTACGAGCAGTACTTC.

This clonotype was observed a few times. This sequence joins TRBV6-1 and TRBJ2-7, with 7 bases identical to TRBD1. CDR1 MNHNS and CDR2 SASEGT come from the germline V gene. Unmatched junction bases numbered 9, after V lost 6 bases and J lost 4 bases. The CDR3 is 14 residues long. In DNA, the CDR3 is TGTGCCAGCAGGTCCGGGACAGATTTTTACGAGCAGTACTTC. Its translation: CASRSGTDFYEQYF.

The V and J genes are TRBV6-4 and TRBJ1-1; no clear D. The CDR3 covers 13 residues. In germline, CDR1 is MRHNA, CDR2 SNTAGT. V was pared by 6 bases and J by 4 bases, with 12 bases between. CDR3 nucleotides: TGTGCCAGCAGCGAACATGAAGGCACTGAAGCTTTCTTT. It is translated as CASSEHEGTEAFF.

The chain combines TRBV2 with TRBJ2-7; D call uncertain. The CDR3 spans 11 residues. Germline V gene lookup returns CDR1 SNHLY and CDR2 FYNNEI. Trimming removed 8 bases at V and 2 bases at J, with 7 bases between. For the CDR3, the DNA is TGTGCCAGCCGGGCGGCCTACGAGCAGTACTTC. Translating it yields CASRAAYEQYF.

V usage is TRBV5-1 and J usage is TRBJ1-2; TRBD1 is a possible D gene (6 bases). V shed 1 base and J shed 5 bases, with 18 bases lying between them. The length of the CDR3 is 16 residues. Germline V lookup: CDR1 SGHRS, CDR2 YFSETQ. The DNA for the CDR3 is TGCGCCAGCAGCTTGATGACTGTCCAGGGGACTTATGGCTACACCTTC. Its protein is CASSLMTVQGTYGYTF.

This clonotype showed up just a few times. This chain joins TRBV7-2 and TRBJ1-2; D gene unclear. The ends were cut back, 8 bases at V and 6 bases at J, with 16 bases in the middle. The germline gives CDR1 SGHTA, CDR2 FQGNSA. CDR3 size: 13 residues. The CDR3 sequence: CASGIGREHGYTF. The CDR3, as DNA: TGTGCCAGCGGTATAGGGCGGGAGCATGGCTACACCTTC. The whole variable domain, remainder taken from reference TRBV7-2 and TRBJ1-2, is GAGVSQSPSNKVTEKGKDVELRCDPISGHTALYWYRQSLGQGLEFLIYFQGNSAPDKSGLPSDRFSAERTGGSVSTLTIQRTQQEDSAVYLCASGIGREHGYTFGSGTRLTVV.

In this sample, this clonotype turned up many times. The V call is TRBV5-4, the J call TRBJ2-7; D uncertain. Germline V lookup: CDR1 SGHNT, CDR2 YYREEE (reference sequence). V was cut by 4 bases and J by 2 bases, with 13 bases left in between. This CDR3 is 14 amino acids long. CDR3 in amino acids: CASSLTTGTYEQYF. DNA for the CDR3: TGTGCCAGCAGCCTAACGACTGGAACCTACGAGCAGTACTTC.

This chain uses TRBV12-3 or TRBV12-4 with TRBJ1-2; perhaps TRBD1 as D (6 bases). CDR3 length equals 14 residues. Trimming shortened V by 6 bases and J by 6 bases, and 17 bases separated the two germline ends. As DNA, the CDR3 is TGTGCCAGCAGACTGACAGGACAGTTGAATGGCTACACCTTC. As protein: CASRLTGQLNGYTF.

The V gene is TRBV5-1, the J gene TRBJ1-3; D unresolved. V lost 0 bases and J 1 base, leaving 8 bases between the germline ends. This CDR3 region has 15 residues. From germline, CDR1 is SGHRS and CDR2 YFSETQ. DNA for the CDR3: TGCGCCAGCAGCTTGGGCCAACCATCTGGAAACACCATATATTTT. This sequence encodes CASSLGQPSGNTIYF.

V and J are TRBV9 and TRBJ2-1; D gene uncertain. The CDR3 extends over 16 amino acids. Germline V gene data show CDR1 as SGDLS and CDR2 as YYNGEE. Trimming cost V 0 bases and J 0 bases, with 10 bases left between them. The CDR3 reads CASSVAGTSSYNEQFF. CDR3 bases: TGTGCCAGCAGCGTAGCTGGCACAAGCTCCTACAATGAGCAGTTCTTC.

The table lists this clonotype with a few counts. This chain joins TRBV6-2 or TRBV6-3 and TRBJ2-1, with 7 bases fitting TRBD1. The CDR3 is 17 amino acids. Losses at the gene ends were 6 bases for V and 3 bases for J; bases not matched to a gene: 14. Germline-derived CDR1 and CDR2 are MNHEY and SVGEGT. CDR3 sequence (DNA): TGTGCCAGCAGCCCCTATGGCCGGGACAGAGACTACAATGAGCAGTTCTTC. Its protein is CASSPYGRDRDYNEQFF.

The chain links TRBV19 to TRBJ1-5; TRBD1 is a possible D gene (5 bases). Germline lookup yields CDR1 LNHDA and CDR2 SQIVND (reference sequence). The CDR3 extends over 16 amino acids. V lost 3 bases and J lost 2, with 14 bases in between. This CDR3 is CASSITGQRGNQPQHF. The CDR3 coding sequence is TGTGCCAGTAGTATTACGGGGCAGAGAGGCAATCAGCCCCAGCATTTT.

The chain recombines TRBV4-3 with TRBJ2-3; 10 positions agree with TRBD1. J gave up 6 bases and V 2 bases, and 8 bases lay outside the gene matches. The CDR3 consists of 16 residues. The germline gives CDR1 LGHNA, CDR2 YSLEER. The CDR3 spells CASSQTGQGVSDTQYF. The CDR3 region has the DNA TGCGCCAGCAGCCAAACCGGACAGGGGGTCTCTGATACGCAGTATTTT.

This clonotype was detected ten times or more. V and J are TRBV20-1 and TRBJ2-2, with 7 bases identical to TRBD2. With V trimmed by 5 bases and J by 7 bases, 13 bases remained unmatched. This CDR3 region has 15 residues. The germline CDR1 and CDR2 sequences are DFQATT and SNEGSKA (reference sequence). CDR3: CSAGTPGGGGGELFF. The CDR3 region has the DNA TGCAGTGCTGGGACCCCTGGGGGGGGTGGCGGGGAGCTGTTTTTT.

This clonotype was seen a few times. The genes are TRBV10-3 and TRBJ2-2; TRBD2 agrees at 8 bases. J was trimmed by 4 bases and V by 3 bases; bases with no gene match: 4. Germline values: CDR1 ENHRY, CDR2 SYGVKD. There are 15 residues in the CDR3. Written as DNA, the CDR3 is TGTGCCATCAGTGATCTAGCGGGCGTCACCGGGGAGCTGTTTTTT. Translating it yields CAISDLAGVTGELFF.

The chain couples TRBV20-1 to TRBJ2-3; 12 bases fit TRBD2. The CDR3 spans 15 residues. The V gene's germline CDR1 is DFQATT and CDR2 SNEGSKA (reference sequence). Trimming took 4 bases from V and 0 from J; bases not matched to a gene: 2. CDR3 DNA sequence: TGCAGTGCTACTACTAGCGGGGGGAGCACAGATACGCAGTATTTT. Its protein is CSATTSGGSTDTQYF.

This clonotype was detected only a few times. The CDR3 bases are TGCGCCAGCAGCCTTAGCGGGTTACCGGCGGGGGGTACGCAGTATTTT. Amino acid sequence: CASSLSGLPAGGTQYF. V usage is TRBV5-1 and J usage is TRBJ2-3; 8 nucleotides match TRBD2. This CDR3 contains 16 residues. The V segment lost 4 bases and the J segment 8 bases; nucleotides outside the gene matches: 15. Germline CDR1 is SGHRS and CDR2 is YFSETQ.

The chain carries TRBV12-3 or TRBV12-4 and TRBJ2-1; TRBD1 aligns across 7 bases. This CDR3 is 16 amino acids long. With V trimmed by 6 bases and J by 3 bases, 11 bases remained unmatched. The CDR3 DNA is TGTGCCAGCAGGATATCAGGGGGAATATACTACAATGAGCAGTTCTTC. Translation gives CASRISGGIYYNEQFF.

CDR3 amino acids: CSAREQGRAKNIQYF. CDR3 nucleotide sequence: TGCAGTGCTAGAGAGCAGGGTAGAGCCAAAAACATTCAGTACTTC. J is TRBJ2-4 and V is TRBV20-1; D may be TRBD1 (5 bases). Germline V gene data show CDR1 as DFQATT and CDR2 as SNEGSKA (reference sequence). V lost 0 bases, J lost 0 bases, and 9 bases lay in between. The CDR3 spans 15 residues.

The V call is TRBV20-1, the J call TRBJ1-5; perhaps TRBD1 as D (6 bases). CDR3 length equals 14 residues. V was clipped by 3 bases and J by 7 bases, with 16 bases between them. Germline V CDR1 and CDR2: DFQATT, SNEGSKA (reference sequence). In DNA form, the CDR3 reads TGCAGTGCTAGGGGCGCAGGGGTAATCCAGCCCCAGCATTTT. This translates into CSARGAGVIQPQHF.

This clonotype was observed at least ten times. This sequence joins TRBV7-2 and TRBJ2-5; 11 bases agree with TRBD2. The germline gives CDR1 SGHTA, CDR2 FQGNSA. This CDR3 has 15 residues. V trimming: 5 bases; J trimming: 12 bases; junction bases outside the gene matches: 14. The CDR3 DNA reads TGTGCCAGCAGCCCCCCCGGACTAGCGGGTGGGGGTAAGTACTTC. Translating it yields CASSPPGLAGGGKYF.